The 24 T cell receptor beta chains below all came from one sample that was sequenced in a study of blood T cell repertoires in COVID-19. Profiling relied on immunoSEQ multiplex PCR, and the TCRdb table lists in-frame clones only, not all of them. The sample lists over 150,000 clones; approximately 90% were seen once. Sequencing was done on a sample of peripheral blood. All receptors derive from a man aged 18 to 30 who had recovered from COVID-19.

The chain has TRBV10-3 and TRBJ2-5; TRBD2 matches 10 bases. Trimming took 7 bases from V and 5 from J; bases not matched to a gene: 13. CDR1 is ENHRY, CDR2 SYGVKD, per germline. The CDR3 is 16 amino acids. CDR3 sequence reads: CAINNTSGAIGETQYF. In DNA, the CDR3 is TGTGCCATCAATAATACTAGCGGGGCCATCGGGGAGACCCAGTACTTC.

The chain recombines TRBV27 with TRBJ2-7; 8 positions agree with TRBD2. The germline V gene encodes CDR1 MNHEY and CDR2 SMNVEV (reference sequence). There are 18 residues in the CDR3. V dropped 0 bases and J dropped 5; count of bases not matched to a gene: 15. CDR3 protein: CASSLSGSGAPNRDEQYF. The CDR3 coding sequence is TGTGCCAGCAGTTTATCCGGTAGCGGGGCGCCTAATAGGGACGAGCAGTACTTC.

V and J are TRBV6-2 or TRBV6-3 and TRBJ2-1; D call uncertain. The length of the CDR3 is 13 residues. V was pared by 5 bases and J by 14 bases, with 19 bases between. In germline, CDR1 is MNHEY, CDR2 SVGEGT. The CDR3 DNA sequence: TGTGCCAGCAGTCCCGACACATCCTCTAAGGAGTTCTTC. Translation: CASSPDTSSKEFF.

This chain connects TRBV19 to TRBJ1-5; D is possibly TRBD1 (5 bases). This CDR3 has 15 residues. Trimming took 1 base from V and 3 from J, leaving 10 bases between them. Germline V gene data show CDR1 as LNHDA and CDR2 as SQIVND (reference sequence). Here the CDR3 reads CASSIGGGYNQPQHF. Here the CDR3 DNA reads TGTGCCAGTAGTATAGGGGGGGGTTACAATCAGCCCCAGCATTTT.

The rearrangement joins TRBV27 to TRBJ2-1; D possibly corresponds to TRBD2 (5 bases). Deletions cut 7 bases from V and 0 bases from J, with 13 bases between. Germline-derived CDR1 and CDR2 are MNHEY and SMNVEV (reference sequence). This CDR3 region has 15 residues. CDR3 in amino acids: CASNTLGSSYNEQFF. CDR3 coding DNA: TGTGCCAGCAACACCTTAGGGAGCTCCTACAATGAGCAGTTCTTC.

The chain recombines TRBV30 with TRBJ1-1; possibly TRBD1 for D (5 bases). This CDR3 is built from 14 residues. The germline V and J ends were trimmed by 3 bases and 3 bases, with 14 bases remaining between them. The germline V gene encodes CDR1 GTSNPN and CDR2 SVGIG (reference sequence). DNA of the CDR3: TGTGCCTGGAGACGGGGGGGGAAGGACACTGAAGCTTTCTTT. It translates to CAWRRGGKDTEAFF.

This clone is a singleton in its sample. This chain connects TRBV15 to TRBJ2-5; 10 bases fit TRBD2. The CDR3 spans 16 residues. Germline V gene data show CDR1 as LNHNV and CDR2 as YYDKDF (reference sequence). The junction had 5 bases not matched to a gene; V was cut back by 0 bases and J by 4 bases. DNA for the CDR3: TGTGCCACCAGCAGAGATCTAGCGGGAGTACTAGAGACCCAGTACTTC. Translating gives CATSRDLAGVLETQYF.

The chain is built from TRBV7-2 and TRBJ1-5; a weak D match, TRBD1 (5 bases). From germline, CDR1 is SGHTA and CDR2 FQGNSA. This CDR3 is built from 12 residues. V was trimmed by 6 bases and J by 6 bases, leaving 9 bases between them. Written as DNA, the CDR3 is TGTGCCAGCAGTACAGGTTCTCAGCCCCAGCATTTT. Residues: CASSTGSQPQHF.

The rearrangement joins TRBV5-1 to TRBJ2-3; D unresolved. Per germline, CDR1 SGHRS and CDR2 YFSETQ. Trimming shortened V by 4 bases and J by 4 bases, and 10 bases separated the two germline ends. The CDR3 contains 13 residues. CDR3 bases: TGCGCCAGCAGCGAGTCCCCCCCAGATACGCAGTATTTT. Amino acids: CASSESPPDTQYF.

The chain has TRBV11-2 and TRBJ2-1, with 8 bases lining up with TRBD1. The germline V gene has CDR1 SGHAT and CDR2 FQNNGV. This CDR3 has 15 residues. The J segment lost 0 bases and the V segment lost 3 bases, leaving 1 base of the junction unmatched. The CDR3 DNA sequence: TGTGCCAGCAGCTTTGACAGGGGCTCCTACAATGAGCAGTTCTTC. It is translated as CASSFDRGSYNEQFF.

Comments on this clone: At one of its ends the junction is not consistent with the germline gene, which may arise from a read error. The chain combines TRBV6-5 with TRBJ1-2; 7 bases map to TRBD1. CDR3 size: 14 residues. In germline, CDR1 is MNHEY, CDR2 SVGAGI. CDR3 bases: TGTGTCAGCAATACACAGGGGCGCTTGAGTGGCTACACCTTC. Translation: CVSNTQGRLSGYTF.

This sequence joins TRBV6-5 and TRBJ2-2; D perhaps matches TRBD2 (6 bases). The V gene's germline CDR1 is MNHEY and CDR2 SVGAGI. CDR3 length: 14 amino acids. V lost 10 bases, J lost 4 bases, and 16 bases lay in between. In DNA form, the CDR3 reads TGTGCCATCCGAGGACTAACGGGCACCGGGGAGCTGTTTTTT. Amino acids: CAIRGLTGTGELFF.

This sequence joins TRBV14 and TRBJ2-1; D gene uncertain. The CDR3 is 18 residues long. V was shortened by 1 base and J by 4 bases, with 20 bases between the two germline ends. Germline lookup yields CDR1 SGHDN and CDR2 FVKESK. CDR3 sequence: CASSQGGHSSALYNEQFF. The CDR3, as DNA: TGTGCCAGCAGCCAAGGTGGTCACTCCTCCGCGTTATACAATGAGCAGTTCTTC.

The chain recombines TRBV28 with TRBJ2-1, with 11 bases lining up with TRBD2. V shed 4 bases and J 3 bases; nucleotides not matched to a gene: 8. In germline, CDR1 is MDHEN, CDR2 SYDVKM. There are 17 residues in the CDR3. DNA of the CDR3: TGTGCCAGCAGTTCAACCGGGACTAGCGGTTACTACAATGAGCAGTTCTTC. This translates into CASSSTGTSGYYNEQFF.

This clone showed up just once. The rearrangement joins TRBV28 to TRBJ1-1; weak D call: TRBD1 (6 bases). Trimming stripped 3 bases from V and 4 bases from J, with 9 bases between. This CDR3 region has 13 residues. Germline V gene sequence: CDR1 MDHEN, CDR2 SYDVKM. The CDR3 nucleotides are TGTGCCAGCAGTTTTCTGGGGGCCACTGAAGCTTTCTTT. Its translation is CASSFLGATEAFF. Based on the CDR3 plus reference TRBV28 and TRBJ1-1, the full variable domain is DVKVTQSSRYLVKRTGEKVFLECVQDMDHENMFWYRQDPGLGLRLIYFSYDVKMKEKGDIPEGYSVSREKKERFSLILESASTNQTSMYLCASSFLGATEAFFGQGTRLTVV.

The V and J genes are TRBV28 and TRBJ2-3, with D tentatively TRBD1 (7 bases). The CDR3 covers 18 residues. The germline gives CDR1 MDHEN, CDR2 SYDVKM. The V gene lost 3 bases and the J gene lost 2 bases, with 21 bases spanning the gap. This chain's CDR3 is CASSLEGDRAAITDTQYF. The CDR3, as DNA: TGTGCCAGCAGTTTGGAGGGGGACAGAGCGGCAATCACAGATACGCAGTATTTT.

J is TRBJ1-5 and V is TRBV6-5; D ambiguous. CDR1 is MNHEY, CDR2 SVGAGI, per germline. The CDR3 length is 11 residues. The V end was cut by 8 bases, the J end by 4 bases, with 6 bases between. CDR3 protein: CASGPNQPQHF. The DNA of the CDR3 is TGTGCCAGCGGCCCTAATCAGCCCCAGCATTTT.

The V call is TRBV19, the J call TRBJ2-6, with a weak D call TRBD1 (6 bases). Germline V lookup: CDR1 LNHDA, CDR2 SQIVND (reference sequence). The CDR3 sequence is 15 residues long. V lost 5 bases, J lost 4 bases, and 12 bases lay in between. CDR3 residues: CASSSRQAGANVLTF. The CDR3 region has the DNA TGTGCCAGTAGTTCCCGACAGGCCGGGGCCAACGTCCTGACTTTC.

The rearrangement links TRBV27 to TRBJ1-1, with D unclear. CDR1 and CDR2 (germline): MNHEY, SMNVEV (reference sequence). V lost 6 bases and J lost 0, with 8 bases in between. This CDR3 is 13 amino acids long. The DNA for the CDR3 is TGTGCCAGCAGGCGCAATTTGAACACTGAAGCTTTCTTT. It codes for CASRRNLNTEAFF.

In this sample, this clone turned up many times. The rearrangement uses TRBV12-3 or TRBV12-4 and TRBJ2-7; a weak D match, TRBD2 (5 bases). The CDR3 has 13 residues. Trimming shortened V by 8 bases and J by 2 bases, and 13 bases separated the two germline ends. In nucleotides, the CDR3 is TGTGCCAGCGGGCGGGCACCAGCCTACGAGCAGTACTTC. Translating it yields CASGRAPAYEQYF.

CDR3 sequence reads: CSVDGQGKTQYF. Written as DNA, the CDR3 is TGCAGCGTTGACGGACAGGGAAAGACCCAGTACTTC. This sequence joins TRBV29-1 and TRBJ2-5, with 8 bases that match TRBD1. Looked up from germline, CDR1 is SQVTM and CDR2 is ANQGSEA. The CDR3 loop spans 12 amino acids. With 3 bases clipped from V and 6 bases from J, the junction kept 3 bases outside the gene matches.

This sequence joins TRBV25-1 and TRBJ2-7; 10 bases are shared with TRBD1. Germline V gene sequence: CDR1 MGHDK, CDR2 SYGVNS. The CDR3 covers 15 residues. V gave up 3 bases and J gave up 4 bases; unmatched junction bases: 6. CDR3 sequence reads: CASSDPGTGAYEQYF. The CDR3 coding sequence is TGTGCCAGCAGTGACCCCGGGACAGGGGCGTACGAGCAGTACTTC.

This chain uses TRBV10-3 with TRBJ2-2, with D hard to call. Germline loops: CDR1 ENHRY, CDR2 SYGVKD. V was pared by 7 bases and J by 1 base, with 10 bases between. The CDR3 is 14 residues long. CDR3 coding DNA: TGTGCCATCACTGCGGCTAAGAACACCGGGGAGCTGTTTTTT. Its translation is CAITAAKNTGELFF.

This CDR3 reads CASSVGGGTSTDTQYF. The CDR3 coding sequence is TGTGCCAGCAGCGTAGGAGGCGGGACTAGCACAGATACGCAGTATTTT. The chain combines TRBV9 with TRBJ2-3; a possible D gene is TRBD2 (6 bases). Germline V gene data show CDR1 as SGDLS and CDR2 as YYNGEE. The ends were cut back, 0 bases at V and 0 bases at J, with 11 bases in the middle. The CDR3 length is 16 residues.